The 31 T cell receptor beta chains below all came from one sample that was sequenced in a study of T cell repertoires in cytomegalovirus infection. Their cognate antigens are unknown. TCRdb independently ran MiXCR on the reads; one entry per CDR3 protein. The sample includes roughly 990,000 distinct CDR3 sequences, about a third of them seen just once. The sample in question was cultured CD8+ T cells from PBMCs, obtained from culture after CMV antigen stimulation. The receptors derive from a human donor in good health (CMV status not recorded). Some clones in this sample may be carry-over from other donors' samples.

This clonotype was observed a handful of times. The chain uses TRBV4-3 and TRBJ2-5; 9 bases map to TRBD2. V lost 0 bases and J lost 2; bases outside the gene matches: 13. This CDR3 spans 19 amino acids. Germline V CDR1 and CDR2: LGHNA, YSLEER. CDR3 sequence: CASSQERGGSGGSQETQYF. Written as DNA, the CDR3 is TGCGCCAGCAGCCAAGAGAGGGGAGGGAGCGGGGGGAGTCAAGAGACCCAGTACTTC.

V is TRBV12-5 and J is TRBJ2-3, with D maybe TRBD1 (6 bases). The V end lost 0 bases, the J end lost 6 bases, and 16 bases lay between the germline ends. The germline V gene has CDR1 LGHNT and CDR2 FRNRAP. This CDR3 has 16 amino acids. The CDR3 DNA reads as TGTGCTAGTGGTTTGGTACAGGCGGCAGGGGATGATACGCAGTATTTT. Amino acid sequence: CASGLVQAAGDDTQYF. The full variable domain, in which reference TRBV12-5 and TRBJ2-3 provide the parts outside the CDR3, is DARVTQTPRHKVTEMGQEVTMRCQPILGHNTVFWYRQTMMQGLELLAYFRNRAPLDDSGMPKDRFSAEMPDATLATLKIQPSEPRDSAVYFCASGLVQAAGDDTQYFGPGTRLTVL.

CDR3 coding DNA: TGTGCCAGCAGTTCAGGGGGCACAGACAATGAGCAGTTCTTC. This translates into CASSSGGTDNEQFF. The chain links TRBV27 to TRBJ2-1; 8 positions match TRBD1. Unmatched junction bases numbered 4, after V lost 4 bases and J lost 5 bases. The CDR3 consists of 14 residues. The germline V gene has CDR1 MNHEY and CDR2 SMNVEV (reference sequence).

V is TRBV5-4 and J is TRBJ2-1; 11 bases are shared with TRBD2. V lost 0 bases to trimming and J lost 2 bases; unmatched junction nucleotides: 10. Germline CDR1 SGHNT, CDR2 YYREEE (reference sequence). This CDR3 spans 19 amino acids. The DNA for the CDR3 is TGTGCCAGCAGCTTGGGACTAGCGGGGTCGGGCGGCCCCTACAATGAGCAGTTCTTC. Protein sequence: CASSLGLAGSGGPYNEQFF.

This clonotype has a handful of counts. The rearrangement joins TRBV19 to TRBJ2-1, with 8 bases that match TRBD2. The V gene's germline CDR1 is LNHDA and CDR2 SQIVND (reference sequence). Losses at the gene ends were 2 bases for V and 4 bases for J; bases not matched to a gene: 10. The CDR3 is 17 residues long. The CDR3 is CASSIIAGGGPYNEQFF. CDR3 in DNA: TGTGCCAGTAGTATAATCGCGGGGGGAGGACCTTACAATGAGCAGTTCTTC.

This clonotype was picked up a small number of times. The V and J genes are TRBV4-3 and TRBJ2-1, with D tentatively TRBD2 (7 bases). V was shortened by 0 bases and J by 2 bases, with 11 bases between the two germline ends. There are 16 residues in the CDR3. Germline lookup yields CDR1 LGHNA and CDR2 YSLEER. The chain's CDR3 is CASSQDRGGPYNEQFF. In DNA, the CDR3 is TGCGCCAGCAGCCAAGATAGGGGGGGGCCCTACAATGAGCAGTTCTTC.

The chain employs TRBV5-6 and TRBJ1-2, with D maybe TRBD1 (6 bases). Trimming took 3 bases from V and 8 from J, leaving 23 bases between them. The CDR3 totals 16 residues. Per germline, CDR1 SGHDT and CDR2 YYEEEE. Written as DNA, the CDR3 is TGTGCCAGCAGCTGGTGGGGAGATGCAGGGGTTGGAGGCTACACCTTC. It codes for CASSWWGDAGVGGYTF.

This clonotype was recorded many times. The chain is built from TRBV7-6 and TRBJ1-2, with 9 bases lining up with TRBD1. The germline V gene has CDR1 SGHVS and CDR2 FNYEAQ. The junction had 4 bases not matched to a gene; V was cut back by 5 bases and J by 6 bases. There are 13 residues in the CDR3. CDR3 loop: CASSQGQGNGYTF. The CDR3 nucleotides are TGTGCCAGCAGCCAGGGACAGGGAAATGGCTACACCTTC.

This clonotype occurred many times. The chain carries TRBV7-2 and TRBJ1-1; the D gene is possibly TRBD1 (6 bases). V was clipped by 5 bases and J by 11 bases, with 15 bases between them. The CDR3 runs to 12 residues. CDR1 and CDR2 (germline): SGHTA, FQGNSA. The CDR3 sequence is CASSGREGDAFF. CDR3 DNA sequence: TGTGCCAGCAGCGGCCGCGAGGGGGACGCTTTCTTT.

In the case of this clonotype: Compared with germline, one end of the junction differs, possibly owing to a read error. The chain carries TRBV29-1 and TRBJ2-1; either TRBD1 or TRBD2 may fit D (5 bases each). Germline values: CDR1 SQVTM, CDR2 ANQGSEA. The CDR3 consists of 16 residues. CDR3 DNA sequence: TGCAGCGTCGAAGGTGAGGACACTAGCTCCTACAATGAGCAGTTCTTC. Translating gives CSVEGEDTSSYNEQFF.

This clonotype was observed a few times. The genes are TRBV5-5 and TRBJ1-5; D is unresolved. V lost 1 base, J lost 0 bases, and 11 bases lay in between. There are 16 residues in the CDR3. Germline-derived CDR1 and CDR2 are SGHKS and YYEKEE (reference sequence). DNA for the CDR3: TGTGCCAGCAGCTTGAGGCTAGAATATAGCAATCAGCCCCAGCATTTT. It translates to CASSLRLEYSNQPQHF.

The V and J genes are TRBV11-1 and TRBJ1-2; maybe TRBD1 (6 bases). The CDR3 covers 17 residues. V was trimmed by 4 bases and J by 6 bases, leaving 24 bases between them. Germline CDR1 and CDR2: SGHAT and FQDESV (reference sequence). CDR3 sequence: CASSYLEITGKVNGYTF. The CDR3 DNA reads TGTGCCAGCAGCTATCTGGAGATAACAGGGAAGGTGAATGGCTACACCTTC.

This clonotype was counted ten times or more. The junction differs from germline at one of its ends, possibly a read error. The chain is built from TRBV7-6 and TRBJ2-3; the match to TRBD2 covers 11 bases. The CDR3 sequence is 14 residues long. From germline, CDR1 is SGHVS and CDR2 FNYEAQ. The chain's CDR3 is CASSLAGGQDTQYF. The CDR3 DNA reads as TGTGCCAGCAGTTTAGCGGGGGGGCAAGATACGCAGTATTTT.

There are a few counts of this clonotype. V usage is TRBV5-5 and J usage is TRBJ1-1; D is perhaps TRBD1 (5 bases). Germline CDR1 is SGHKS and CDR2 is YYEKEE (reference sequence). The V and J ends lost 1 base and 3 bases respectively, with 13 bases between them. This CDR3 has 15 residues. The CDR3 loop reads CASSLSGAWDTEAFF. CDR3 DNA: TGTGCCAGCAGCTTGAGCGGGGCGTGGGACACTGAAGCTTTCTTT.

The J gene is TRBJ1-5, the V gene TRBV4-1; 10 bases match TRBD1. The CDR3 is 15 amino acids. V was clipped by 0 bases and J by 7 bases; unmatched bases: 3. Looked up from germline, CDR1 is MGHRA and CDR2 is YSYEKL. This CDR3 reads CASSQDWTGGQPQHF. Written as DNA, the CDR3 is TGCGCCAGCAGCCAAGATTGGACAGGGGGACAGCCCCAGCATTTT.

The chain joins TRBV6-2 or TRBV6-3 to TRBJ2-5; D might be TRBD2 (7 bases). The V end was cut by 7 bases, the J end by 2 bases, with 11 bases between. Germline loops: CDR1 MNHEY, CDR2 SVGEGT. CDR3 length equals 13 residues. Here the CDR3 reads CASKGGGQETQYF. For the CDR3, the DNA is TGTGCCAGCAAGGGAGGGGGGCAAGAGACCCAGTACTTC.

The chain combines TRBV20-1 with TRBJ1-3, with a tentative D call TRBD1 (6 bases). The length of the CDR3 is 18 residues. Germline lookup yields CDR1 DFQATT and CDR2 SNEGSKA (reference sequence). Trimming stripped 0 bases from V and 3 bases from J, with 21 bases between. Here the CDR3 reads CSARDREIQGSLGNTIYF. CDR3 nucleotides: TGCAGTGCTAGAGATCGGGAAATACAGGGCTCCCTTGGAAACACCATATATTTT.

This clonotype appeared a few times. The chain links TRBV10-3 to TRBJ2-1; 9 nucleotides agree with TRBD1. The CDR3 is 16 residues long. Looked up from germline, CDR1 is ENHRY and CDR2 is SYGVKD. Trimming cost V 0 bases and J 3 bases; bases outside gene matches: 3. The CDR3 DNA follows: TGTGCCATCAGTGAGTCGGGACAGGGTGTCTACAATGAGCAGTTCTTC. This gives the protein CAISESGQGVYNEQFF.

This clonotype came up many times. J is TRBJ1-1 and V is TRBV6-1; tentative D call: TRBD1 (6 bases). Germline V gene lookup returns CDR1 MNHNS and CDR2 SASEGT. The CDR3 extends over 14 amino acids. V shed 4 bases and J shed 4 bases, with 13 bases lying between them. The CDR3, as DNA: TGTGCCAGCAGTGTACGCCCAGGGGTCACTGAAGCTTTCTTT. Protein: CASSVRPGVTEAFF.

The chain is built from TRBV7-6 and TRBJ2-2; TRBD2 aligns across 8 bases. V dropped 4 bases and J dropped 6; count of bases not matched to a gene: 10. This CDR3 is 16 amino acids long. The V gene's germline CDR1 is SGHVS and CDR2 FNYEAQ. CDR3 amino acids: CASSSDYAGGSGELFF. CDR3 DNA: TGTGCCAGCAGCTCCGACTATGCGGGGGGATCCGGGGAGCTGTTTTTT.

This clonotype was found a few times. The CDR3 nucleotides read TGTGCCAGCAGCGCCCAAGTACGTTATAGCAATCAGCCCCAGCATTTT. Protein sequence: CASSAQVRYSNQPQHF. This chain connects TRBV7-8 to TRBJ1-5; D remains unclear. Germline V CDR1 and CDR2: SGHVS, FQNEAQ. With 5 bases removed from V and 0 bases from J, the gap between germline ends came to 14 bases. CDR3 length equals 16 residues.

This clonotype showed up many times. The rearrangement joins TRBV12-3 or TRBV12-4 to TRBJ1-6; 9 bases match TRBD1. CDR3 length equals 19 residues. Losses at the gene ends were 3 bases for V and 7 bases for J; bases not matched to a gene: 16. The CDR3 sequence is CASSFTRGAGTGKNSPLHF. The CDR3 DNA reads TGTGCCAGCAGTTTTACGCGGGGGGCCGGGACAGGGAAAAATTCACCCCTCCACTTT.

This chain connects TRBV7-9 to TRBJ2-3; TRBD1 aligns across 10 bases. Germline CDR1 and CDR2: SEHNR and FQNEAQ (reference sequence). The junction had 8 bases not matched to a gene; V was cut back by 2 bases and J by 3 bases. This CDR3 comprises 17 residues. CDR3 nucleotide sequence: TGTGCCAGCAGCTTATTGATTTGGGACAGGGGTACAGATACGCAGTATTTT. It codes for CASSLLIWDRGTDTQYF.

The rearrangement links TRBV7-6 to TRBJ1-5, with TRBD1 matching 7 bases. Germline V CDR1 and CDR2: SGHVS, FNYEAQ. Germline trimming cut 3 bases from V and 4 bases from J; bases unmatched to any gene: 3. The CDR3 runs to 14 residues. CDR3 sequence reads: CASSLGQRNQPQHF. The CDR3 DNA reads TGTGCCAGCAGCTTGGGACAGCGAAATCAGCCCCAGCATTTT.

This clonotype was detected only a few times. CDR3 nucleotide sequence: TGTGCCAGCAGTCAGGGGGCTTATCAGCCCCAGCATTTT. Amino acid sequence: CASSQGAYQPQHF. The V gene is TRBV7-6, the J gene TRBJ1-5, with TRBD1 identical over 8 bases. After removal of 6 bases from V and 5 bases from J, the junction contained 3 bases not matched to a gene. The CDR3 is 13 amino acids. The V gene's germline CDR1 is SGHVS and CDR2 FNYEAQ.

V is TRBV6-6 and J is TRBJ1-1, with TRBD1 matching over 7 bases. The length of the CDR3 is 15 residues. Germline assignment: CDR1 MNHNY and CDR2 SVGAGI (reference sequence). V was pared by 4 bases and J by 0 bases, with 5 bases of the junction left unmatched. The CDR3 spells CASSWTGPLNTEAFF. The CDR3 region has the DNA TGTGCCAGCAGTTGGACAGGCCCACTGAACACTGAAGCTTTCTTT.

This clonotype was observed a few times. V is TRBV27 and J is TRBJ2-1, with D possibly called TRBD1 or TRBD2 (6 bases each). The CDR3 consists of 12 residues. V lost 4 bases and J lost 10, with 11 bases in between. The germline V gene encodes CDR1 MNHEY and CDR2 SMNVEV (reference sequence). CDR3 nucleotides: TGTGCCAGCAGTTGGGGGGCCGGCGAGCAGTTCTTC. Translated, it gives CASSWGAGEQFF.

This clonotype was observed a few times. J is TRBJ2-5 and V is TRBV7-8; 7 positions agree with TRBD2. The germline CDR1 and CDR2 sequences are SGHVS and FQNEAQ. This CDR3 is 15 amino acids long. Unmatched junction bases numbered 12, after V lost 4 bases and J lost 7 bases. The CDR3 nucleotides are TGTGCCAGCAGCTCATTGGGGGGGGGTTCACGGACCCAGTACTTC. The encoded protein is CASSSLGGGSRTQYF. The complete variable domain, with remaining parts taken from reference TRBV7-8 and TRBJ2-5, reads GAGVSQSPRYKVAKRGQDVALRCDPISGHVSLFWYQQALGQGPEFLTYFQNEAQLDKSGLPSDRFFAERPEGSVSTLKIQRTQQEDSAVYLCASSSLGGGSRTQYFGPGTRLLVL.

The rearrangement uses TRBV7-6 and TRBJ1-2; 9 nucleotides align to TRBD1. The CDR3 runs 16 residues. Germline values: CDR1 SGHVS, CDR2 FNYEAQ. The CDR3 nucleotides are TGTGTCGTCCGCCGGGACAGGGAGGGTGGTGGTGGTGGCTACACCTTC. Translating it yields CVVRRDREGGGGGYTF.

Of note for this clonotype: One end of the junction fails to match germline, which may point to a read error. This chain connects TRBV20-1 to TRBJ2-7; maybe TRBD2 (6 bases). Germline V gives CDR1 DFQATT, CDR2 SNEGSKA (reference sequence). The CDR3 covers 12 residues. CDR3 nucleotide sequence: TGCAGTGCGAGGGACTTTTCATACGTGCAGTACTTC. Translation: CSARDFSYVQYF.

This clonotype was seen more than once but under ten times. The chain links TRBV7-9 to TRBJ2-6, with 8 bases that match TRBD1. Germline V gene sequence: CDR1 SEHNR, CDR2 FQNEAQ (reference sequence). The CDR3 has 19 amino acids. Losses at the gene ends were 5 bases for V and 0 bases for J; bases not matched to a gene: 12. CDR3 region: CASSPSRDRRHSGANVLTF. CDR3 bases: TGTGCCAGCAGCCCCAGCCGGGACAGGCGTCACTCTGGGGCCAACGTCCTGACTTTC.